This T cell receptor beta chain is from a study of metastatic and nonmetastatic thyroid tumors. Looking at the study overall: It was across blood and tumor or nodule tissue from malignant and benign thyroid patients that repertoires were compared. Study-level results: Reports indicated that malignant thyroid tumors showed significantly higher TCR beta diversity than benign nodules did, in blood and tumor.

This clone was picked up many times. The antigen is not known. Per the authors' pipeline: For papillary thyroid cancer, a distant-metastasis classifier was constructed from CDR3 differences observed across clinicopathological groups. TCRdb re-called the PCR reads via MiXCR. What appears here as the V and J calls and clone size reflects TCRdb's work, not the paper's. Here the sample spans some 52,000 clones, approximately 17% being singletons. No treatment had been given to any patient before thyroid surgery. The CDR3 consists of 16 residues. V gave up 4 bases and J gave up 1 base; unmatched junction bases: 8. Germline CDR1 reads MDHEN; CDR2 reads SYDVKM.

The receptor was derived from a female donor with papillary thyroid cancer or a benign thyroid nodule (not recorded which). Some clones in this sample may be carry-over from other donors' samples. This sequence joins TRBV28 and TRBJ2-7; 9 bases are a match to TRBD2. Material: blood. CDR3 sequence: CASSWSGTSLSYEQYF. The DNA of the CDR3 is TGTGCCAGCAGTTGGTCCGGGACTAGCCTATCCTACGAGCAGTACTTC.